The 14 T cell receptor beta chains below were found in one sample sequenced in a study of shared clonotypes between healthy human individuals. Profiling relied on immunoSEQ multiplex PCR, and the TCRdb table lists in-frame clones only, not all of them. The sample records around 2,000,000 clones, approximately 95% being singletons. Terminally differentiated effector memory CD45RA+ cells were excluded from the naive CD8 cells, which were CD45RO-negative and positively selected for CCR7. The sequencing input was naive CD8+ T cells sorted from blood. Receptors were obtained from a man younger than 35 in good health.

The V gene is TRBV7-9, the J gene TRBJ2-7; no clear D. V was shortened by 0 bases and J by 3 bases, with 6 bases between the two germline ends. There are 13 residues in the CDR3. Germline CDR1 and CDR2: SEHNR and FQNEAQ (reference sequence). The chain's CDR3 is CASSLAWDYEQYF. The DNA for the CDR3 is TGTGCCAGCAGCTTAGCGTGGGACTACGAGCAGTACTTC.

The chain joins TRBV4-1 to TRBJ2-2; no firm D call. V lost 3 bases, J lost 0 bases, and 11 bases lay in between. The CDR3 has 16 residues. Germline V gene data show CDR1 as MGHRA and CDR2 as YSYEKL. In DNA form, the CDR3 reads TGCGCCAGCAGCCATACGGACGGTTCGAACACCGGGGAGCTGTTTTTT. Translation: CASSHTDGSNTGELFF.

The V call is TRBV7-9, the J call TRBJ2-1; D may match TRBD1 or TRBD2 (6 bases each). V dropped 7 bases and J dropped 6 bases, with 16 bases sitting between them. Looked up from germline, CDR1 is SEHNR and CDR2 is FQNEAQ (reference sequence). There are 14 residues in the CDR3. The CDR3 DNA follows: TGTGCCAGCACGGAGGGGGGTGTGGGCAATGAGCAGTTCTTC. Translated: CASTEGGVGNEQFF.

The V gene is TRBV9, the J gene TRBJ2-5, with D perhaps TRBD1 or TRBD2 (5 bases each). The V gene lost 4 bases and the J gene lost 4 bases, with 14 bases spanning the gap. The CDR3 sequence is 14 residues long. CDR1 and CDR2 from the germline V gene are SGDLS and YYNGEE. CDR3 sequence (DNA): TGTGCCAGCAGCACACCGGGGCTAGGAGAGACCCAGTACTTC. This sequence encodes CASSTPGLGETQYF.

Note on this clone: The sample contains more than one DNA sequence encoding this CDR3. The CDR3 sequence: CASSYGTGGDEQYF. The CDR3 region has the DNA TGCGCCAGCAGCTATGGGACAGGGGGGGACGAGCAGTACTTC. The chain links TRBV5-1 to TRBJ2-7, with 11 bases aligning to TRBD1. Unmatched junction bases numbered 4, after V lost 3 bases and J lost 5 bases. Germline V lookup: CDR1 SGHRS, CDR2 YFSETQ. There are 14 residues in the CDR3.

The chain is built from TRBV29-1 and TRBJ2-1; 9 nucleotides agree with TRBD2. Per the germline V gene, CDR1 is SQVTM and CDR2 is ANQGSEA. There are 13 residues in the CDR3. V shed 5 bases, J shed 5 bases, and the junction held 4 bases outside the gene matches. Here the CDR3 reads CSVSGTSHNEQFF. The CDR3 DNA is TGCAGCGTTTCCGGGACTAGCCACAATGAGCAGTTCTTC.

A single count supports this clone. Other DNA sequences within the sample encode an identical CDR3. The CDR3 coding sequence is TGTGCCAGCAGCCCTCCACGGTCCTACAATGAGCAGTTCTTC. Its protein is CASSPPRSYNEQFF. This chain uses TRBV9 with TRBJ2-1; D not resolved. Trimming took off 4 bases at V and 1 base at J, with 9 bases between the two ends. This CDR3 contains 14 residues. Germline V gives CDR1 SGDLS, CDR2 YYNGEE.

The chain links TRBV25-1 to TRBJ1-1, with D unresolved. CDR3 length equals 13 residues. The V end was cut by 2 bases, the J end by 4 bases, with 8 bases between. Germline V gene lookup returns CDR1 MGHDK and CDR2 SYGVNS. CDR3: CASSEGYSTEAFF. The CDR3 DNA reads as TGTGCCAGCAGTGAAGGGTATTCCACTGAAGCTTTCTTT.

The chain combines TRBV27 with TRBJ2-7, with a possible D match to TRBD1 (6 bases). V lost 3 bases to trimming and J lost 7 bases, with 13 bases between them. This CDR3 spans 13 amino acids. The germline V gene has CDR1 MNHEY and CDR2 SMNVEV (reference sequence). The CDR3 here is CASSLGAVGEQYF. The CDR3 region has the DNA TGTGCCAGCAGTTTGGGGGCCGTGGGGGAGCAGTACTTC.

This clone was recorded once. Distinct nucleotide sequences in the sample also encode this CDR3. The genes are TRBV28 and TRBJ2-3, with D uncertain. Trimming took off 6 bases at V and 4 bases at J, with 8 bases between the two ends. The CDR3 totals 12 residues. CDR1 MDHEN and CDR2 SYDVKM come from the germline V gene. For the CDR3, the DNA is TGTGCCAGCAGCCTTGGGGCAGATACGCAGTATTTT. Translation: CASSLGADTQYF.

The J gene is TRBJ2-1, the V gene TRBV4-1; 11 positions match TRBD2. This CDR3 comprises 14 residues. Germline V gene data show CDR1 as MGHRA and CDR2 as YSYEKL. V dropped 2 bases and J dropped 10; count of bases not matched to a gene: 4. The CDR3: CASSQRVAGGEQFF. In DNA form, the CDR3 reads TGCGCCAGCAGCCAACGAGTAGCGGGAGGGGAGCAGTTCTTC.

Worth noting for this clone: Other DNA sequences from this sample encode an identical CDR3 as well. V and J are TRBV5-4 and TRBJ2-7; 8 bases align to TRBD1. Losses at the gene ends were 2 bases for V and 2 bases for J; bases not matched to a gene: 6. Germline CDR1 reads SGHNT; CDR2 reads YYREEE (reference sequence). The CDR3 is 15 amino acids. The CDR3, as DNA: TGTGCCAGCAGCTTCTCAGGGGGCCCAACCTACGAGCAGTACTTC. Encoded protein: CASSFSGGPTYEQYF.

This clone appeared a single time. Other DNA sequences in the same sample also yield this CDR3. V gene TRBV7-8 combines with J gene TRBJ2-7; TRBD1 aligns across 9 bases. The V segment lost 1 base and the J segment 2 bases; nucleotides outside the gene matches: 3. CDR1 SGHVS and CDR2 FQNEAQ come from the germline V gene. This CDR3 has 15 residues. The CDR3 sequence: CASSLEGQGAYEQYF. CDR3 in DNA: TGTGCCAGCAGCTTAGAGGGACAGGGAGCCTACGAGCAGTACTTC.

A note on this clone: Other DNA sequences of this sample code for an identical CDR3. Written as DNA, the CDR3 is TGTGCCAGCAGCTTGGGGACAGGGGGGCAAGAGACCCAGTACTTC. Amino acids: CASSLGTGGQETQYF. The rearrangement joins TRBV7-9 to TRBJ2-5, with 11 bases lining up with TRBD1. The CDR3 totals 15 residues. V shed 3 bases and J 2 bases; nucleotides not matched to a gene: 2. Germline V lookup: CDR1 SEHNR, CDR2 FQNEAQ (reference sequence).